This T cell receptor beta chain emerged from a study of spatial heterogeneity in lung cancer. CDR1 MGHDK and CDR2 SYGVNS come from the germline V gene. The length of the CDR3 is 13 residues. V lost 6 bases and J 0 bases, leaving 7 bases between the germline ends. This clonotype was observed at least ten times. The time point denotes: sample taken at primary tumor resection. Extraction of whole RNA from tumor, nontumor lung or frozen PBMC preceded unsorted sequencing. One entry per CDR3 protein, called by TCRdb with MiXCR from the 5' RACE reads. The table lists some 21,000 distinct CDR3 sequences, 3% to 4% of them singletons.

This TCR derives from a female donor with early-stage non-small cell lung cancer. The sample in question was PBMCs, obtained at surgery. The chain employs TRBV25-1 and TRBJ2-3, with D possibly being TRBD1 (6 bases). The CDR3 is CASRQGSTDTQYF. DNA for the CDR3: TGTGCCAGCAGACAGGGTAGCACAGATACGCAGTATTTT. Using reference TRBV25-1 and TRBJ2-3 for the parts outside the CDR3, the full variable domain is EADIYQTPRYLVIGTGKKITLECSQTMGHDKMYWYQQDPGMELHLIHYSYGVNSTEKGDLSSESTVSRIRTEHFPLTLESARPSHTSQYLCASRQGSTDTQYFGPGTRLTVL.